This T cell receptor beta chain was retrieved from a study of technical replicates of blood from a few donors. Method: immunoSEQ multiplex PCR; TCRdb's copy keeps in-frame clones and lacks some. The sample yields around 57,000 clones, less than 98% seen once. Germline trimming cut 5 bases from V and 0 bases from J; bases unmatched to any gene: 11. This CDR3 has 17 amino acids. Germline-derived CDR1 and CDR2 are SGHKS and YYEKEE (reference sequence). This TCR came from a human donor in good health. The specimen was T cells isolated from PBMCs. V is TRBV5-5 and J is TRBJ1-1, with TRBD1 identical over 9 bases. This CDR3 reads CASSFTGGSLMNTEAFF. Here the CDR3 DNA reads TGTGCCAGCAGTTTCACAGGGGGCAGTTTAATGAACACTGAAGCTTTCTTT.